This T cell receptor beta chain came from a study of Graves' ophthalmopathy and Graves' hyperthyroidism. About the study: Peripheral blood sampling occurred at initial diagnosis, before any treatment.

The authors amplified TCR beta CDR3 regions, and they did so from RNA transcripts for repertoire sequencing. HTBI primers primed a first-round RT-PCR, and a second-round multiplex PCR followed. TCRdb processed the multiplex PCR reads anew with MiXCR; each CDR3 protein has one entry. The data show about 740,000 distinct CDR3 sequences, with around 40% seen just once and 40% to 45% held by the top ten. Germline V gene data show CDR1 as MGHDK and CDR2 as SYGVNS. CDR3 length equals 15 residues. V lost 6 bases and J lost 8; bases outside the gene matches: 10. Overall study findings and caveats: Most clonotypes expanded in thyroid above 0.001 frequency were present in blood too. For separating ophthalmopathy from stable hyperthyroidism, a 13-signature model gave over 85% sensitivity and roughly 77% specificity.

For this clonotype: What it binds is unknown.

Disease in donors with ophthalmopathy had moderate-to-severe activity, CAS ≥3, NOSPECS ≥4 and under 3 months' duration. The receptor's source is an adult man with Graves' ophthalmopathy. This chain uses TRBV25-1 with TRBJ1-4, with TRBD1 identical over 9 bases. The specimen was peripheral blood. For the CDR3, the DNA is TGTGCCAGCAGCCAAGTTCGACAGGGGGACGAAAAACTGTTTTTT. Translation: CASSQVRQGDEKLFF.